This T cell receptor (beta chain) was identified during a study of shared clonotypes between healthy human individuals (dated by TCRdb to 2019 to 2021). For context, the study as a whole: The cohort comprised a couple of women and a few men aged 18 to 49 years. For each donor, CD4 naive and CD4 memory were each given three plates, CD8 naive was given two plates, and CD8 memory was given one plate. The study deeply sequenced blood TCR repertoires of about five healthy adults to estimate repertoire size and the extent of clonotype sharing between individuals. Libraries were prepared and TCR repertoires were sequenced by different laboratories using diverse techniques, in order to increase sequencing depth and limit assay-specific biases. Each donor's leukapheresis produced roughly between roughly 0.85 and 10 billion PBMCs. The research as a whole found: The genetic and exposure-history diversity represented was limited by the small number of donors. Sharing across a handful of donors was observed for 5% to 6.5% of naive CD4, over 3% of naive CD8, roughly 2.4% of memory CD4, and less than 0.45% of memory CD8 clonotypes. Based on pairwise subsampling, the degree of clonotype sharing among donors was expected to be affected by sequencing depth. Only blood was sampled, and tissue TCR repertoires likely differ from those in blood. Clonotypes shared by all four sorted-subset donors showed higher generation probabilities than non-shared clonotypes. Estimated clonotype richness was generally larger for naive than for memory subsets. Incomplete sequencing was indicated by rarefaction of sorted-subset datasets, despite the large sequencing depth.

Using the deep immunoSEQ assay, TCR CDR3 regions were amplified from genomic DNA by multiplex PCR. Genomic DNA extracted from each cell subset was distributed evenly over all wells of several immunoSEQ 96-well plates, and each plate served as one replicate. For sorted subsets, about 200 ng genomic DNA, equal to about 30,000 T cell genomes, was loaded into each replicate PCR. Purified libraries were quantified with a Qubit 3.0 fluorometer, sized on a Bioanalyzer 2100, and re-quantified with the KAPA Library Quantification kit. Every immunoSEQ 96-well plate was sequenced on a dedicated single-read 150-cycle Illumina NextSeq 550 flow cell. Per the source publication's procedure: Because the immunoSEQ output held only junctional sequences and lacked quality scores, the filtering could not match the filtering applied to full-length reads. Sequences were annotated with PyIR, a Python wrapper for IgBLAST v1.9, using IMGT germline references to assign V/J genes and CDR3. Any read was removed if the V/J assignment was weak (E-value above 1e-6), the CDR3 was missing, or the read contained stop codons, out-of-frame junctions, or ambiguous translated residues. A V3J clonotype was defined by an identical inferred V gene, J gene, and CDR3 amino acid sequence. Percentage overlap between repertoires was computed as shared unique clonotypes divided by the size of the smaller repertoire. Repertoire richness was assessed with RTK rarefaction, the Chao1 estimator, and Recon v2.1 estimates of unobserved clonotypes. Generation probabilities for all TCRbeta clonotypes obtained by the gDNA method from a few donors were computed using OLGA. The source is immuneACCESS, and TCRdb retained only in-frame sequences with V and J called. Part of the clones is not carried over; for the studies checked, unresolved V genes explain less than half of this, and the remainder is unexplained. For V, J and clone size, that table is used; D and trimming come from the DNA. The sample records some 2.1 million clones, about 94% of which are singletons. Approximately 1.2% of the sample rests with the top ten.

As concerns this clone: It has no known antigen specificity. Base qualities are not at hand, and no much larger clone is one base apart.

From the cysteine through the phenylalanine, the CDR3 covers 14 amino acids. Only CDR3 DNA remains: 42 bases, in frame from the first base. The V end loses 2 bases and the J end loses 3 bases, and a stretch of 11 bases separates them. Based on the germline V gene (reference sequence), the CDR1 and CDR2 sequences are MNHEY and SMNVEV. CD8 naive samples were CD45RO-negative cells positively selected for CCR7, giving a CD45RA+CCR7+ population that excluded TemRA cells. Donors were healthy HIV-negative adults with no recently reported acute infections or vaccinations. Every donor was a Caucasian adult residing in Nashville, Tennessee, USA. Blood was obtained by leukapheresis, after which PBMCs were separated by Ficoll-Histopaque density gradient centrifugation and cryopreserved in liquid nitrogen vapor phase. Analytical flow cytometry was used to check the purity and quantity of each magnetically sorted T cell population. Genomic DNA was isolated from each sorted fraction and quantified by UV absorbance on a Nanodrop 2000c.

Sequences were obtained from naive CD8+ T cells sorted from blood. The sample's cell subset or site label is to be understood as: CD45RA+CCR7+. This TCR derives from a man younger than 30 in good health. The chain links TRBV27 with TRBJ2-7, and the D gene may be TRBD2, 6 bases matching. The nucleotides read TGTGCCAGCAGTTTAAAACTAGCTGTCTACGAGCAGTACTTC. It translates to CASSLKLAVYEQYF.